Following are 18 T cell receptor beta chains from one sample sequenced in a study of blood T cell repertoires in COVID-19. Measured with immunoSEQ multiplex PCR; TCRdb has only the in-frame clones, and not every one. The table has roughly 62,000 clones, roughly 84% seen once. Sample: peripheral blood. The receptors come from an elderly woman with active or convalescent COVID-19.

The chain couples TRBV7-9 to TRBJ1-2; no clear D gene. The CDR3 is 13 residues long. Germline V gives CDR1 SEHNR, CDR2 FQNEAQ (reference sequence). Trimming removed 2 bases from V and 2 bases from J, with 6 bases in between. This CDR3 is CASSLTSNYGYTF. The CDR3 coding sequence is TGTGCCAGCAGCTTAACATCCAACTATGGCTACACCTTC.

The V and J genes are TRBV6-2 or TRBV6-3 and TRBJ2-3; no clear D. The V end was cut by 4 bases, the J end by 0 bases, with 11 bases between. CDR1 is MNHEY, CDR2 SVGEGT, per germline. This CDR3 is 15 amino acids long. The CDR3 sequence: CASSSTVASTDTQYF. CDR3 DNA sequence: TGTGCCAGCAGTTCAACAGTCGCTAGCACAGATACGCAGTATTTT.

The chain uses TRBV7-2 and TRBJ2-5; 8 nucleotides line up with TRBD2. Germline trimming cut 2 bases from V and 5 bases from J; bases unmatched to any gene: 7. Germline V gene data show CDR1 as SGHTA and CDR2 as FQGNSA. The CDR3 covers 15 residues. Written as DNA, the CDR3 is TGTGCCAGCAGCTTACACGGGGGGGCCGGGGAGACCCAGTACTTC. Its translation: CASSLHGGAGETQYF.

V is TRBV3-1 (or the pseudogene TRBV3-2) and J is TRBJ2-7; no clear D. The V gene lost 1 base and the J gene lost 7 bases, with 5 bases spanning the gap. CDR3 size: 11 residues. Germline V gene lookup returns CDR1 LGHDT and CDR2 YNNKEL (reference sequence). CDR3 DNA sequence: TGTGCCAGCAGCCAAGCCGGGGAGCAGTACTTC. Protein sequence: CASSQAGEQYF.

The V call is TRBV3-1 (or the pseudogene TRBV3-2), the J call TRBJ2-3, with TRBD2 identical over 12 bases. V trimming: 4 bases; J trimming: 2 bases; junction bases outside the gene matches: 4. CDR1 is LGHDT, CDR2 YNNKEL, per germline (reference sequence). CDR3 length equals 16 residues. CDR3 coding DNA: TGTGCCAGCAGCCCCGGACTAGCGGGGTTCACAGATACGCAGTATTTT. Protein product: CASSPGLAGFTDTQYF.

This clone was counted a few times. The gene calls are TRBV19 and TRBJ1-3, with D possibly TRBD1 on 6 matching bases. V gave up 3 bases and J gave up 4 bases, with 10 bases separating them. CDR1 and CDR2 (germline): LNHDA, SQIVND (reference sequence). The CDR3 consists of 14 residues. CDR3 bases: TGTGCCAGTAGTATTAACAGGGACGGAAACACCATATATTTT. Residues: CASSINRDGNTIYF.

This chain joins TRBV5-1 and TRBJ2-2; perhaps TRBD1 as D (8 bases). The CDR3 has 15 residues. Germline V gene data show CDR1 as SGHRS and CDR2 as YFSETQ. Trimming shortened V by 3 bases and J by 6 bases, and 15 bases separated the two germline ends. The CDR3 DNA reads TGCGCCAGCAGCTCTCGACAGGGGAGGGCCGGGGAGCTGTTTTTT. It translates to CASSSRQGRAGELFF.

The chain carries TRBV7-9 and TRBJ1-2; no reliable D call. V was trimmed by 5 bases and J by 4 bases, leaving 11 bases between them. CDR3 length equals 13 residues. Germline V gene data show CDR1 as SEHNR and CDR2 as FQNEAQ (reference sequence). CDR3 sequence (DNA): TGTGCCAGCAGCAGCACAGAGGGCTATGGCTACACCTTC. Its protein is CASSSTEGYGYTF.

The chain carries TRBV19 and TRBJ2-3; TRBD2 matches at 10 bases. The CDR3 length is 17 residues. Germline V gene sequence: CDR1 LNHDA, CDR2 SQIVND (reference sequence). V shed 5 bases, J shed 0 bases, and the junction held 8 bases outside the gene matches. CDR3: CASSYHRTSGSTDTQYF. The CDR3 DNA follows: TGTGCCAGTAGTTATCATAGGACTAGCGGAAGCACAGATACGCAGTATTTT.

The rearrangement uses TRBV9 and TRBJ2-1; no clear D. The CDR3 extends over 15 amino acids. Germline CDR1 SGDLS, CDR2 YYNGEE. Between the trimmed V and J ends, which lost 0 bases and 5 bases, there was a span of 12 bases. CDR3 bases: TGTGCCAGCAGCGTAGCTATGCAAGAGAACAATGAGCAGTTCTTC. Translation gives CASSVAMQENNEQFF.

The rearrangement joins TRBV5-1 to TRBJ1-1; no reliable D call. Between the trimmed V and J ends, which lost 5 bases and 3 bases, there was a span of 11 bases. The CDR3 totals 13 residues. Per germline, CDR1 SGHRS and CDR2 YFSETQ. DNA for the CDR3: TGCGCCAGCAGTAACCAGGCAGACACTGAAGCTTTCTTT. Its protein product is CASSNQADTEAFF.

The chain couples TRBV6-2 or TRBV6-3 to TRBJ1-1, with D perhaps matching TRBD1 (5 bases). From germline, CDR1 is MNHEY and CDR2 SVGEGT. V lost 2 bases and J 0 bases, leaving 7 bases between the germline ends. There are 14 residues in the CDR3. This CDR3 is CASSYGHMNTEAFF. The CDR3 DNA follows: TGTGCCAGCAGTTACGGACATATGAACACTGAAGCTTTCTTT.

Only one count was recorded for this clone. The chain employs TRBV20-1 and TRBJ1-1, with D unresolved. The CDR3 loop spans 10 amino acids. V was clipped by 8 bases and J by 8 bases, with 12 bases between them. CDR1 and CDR2 from the germline V gene are DFQATT and SNEGSKA (reference sequence). CDR3 in amino acids: CSSGETEAFF. As DNA, the CDR3 is TGCAGTAGCGGAGAGACAGAAGCTTTCTTT.

The chain links TRBV2 to TRBJ2-2, with TRBD1 matching 7 bases. The CDR3 sequence is 14 residues long. Germline trimming cut 6 bases from V and 5 bases from J; bases unmatched to any gene: 6. CDR1 is SNHLY, CDR2 FYNNEI, per germline. The CDR3 nucleotides read TGTGCCAGCAGCTTGACAGGGCGTACCGGGGAGCTGTTTTTT. Its protein is CASSLTGRTGELFF.

The rearrangement links TRBV15 to TRBJ1-3; D ambiguous. This CDR3 has 14 amino acids. Germline CDR1 and CDR2: LNHNV and YYDKDF (reference sequence). Deletions cut 7 bases from V and 0 bases from J, with 10 bases between. The CDR3 sequence is CATKRDFSGNTIYF. Here the CDR3 DNA reads TGTGCCACCAAACGGGATTTCTCTGGAAACACCATATATTTT. The variable domain in full, with the rest retrieved from reference TRBV15 and TRBJ1-3, is DAMVIQNPRYQVTQFGKPVTLSCSQTLNHNVMYWYQQKSSQAPKLLFHYYDKDFNNEADTPDNFQSRRPNTSFCFLDIRSPGLGDTAMYLCATKRDFSGNTIYFGEGSWLTVV.

The J gene is TRBJ2-2, the V gene TRBV30; perhaps TRBD2 as D (5 bases). Germline lookup yields CDR1 GTSNPN and CDR2 SVGIG (reference sequence). The CDR3 contains 14 residues. V lost 1 base, J lost 0 bases, and 6 bases lay in between. The CDR3 coding sequence is TGTGCCTGGAGTGAGGACTCGAACACCGGGGAGCTGTTTTTT. Its translation is CAWSEDSNTGELFF.

The rearrangement links TRBV7-8 to TRBJ1-6; unclear D gene. CDR1 and CDR2 from the germline V gene are SGHVS and FQNEAQ. CDR3 length: 15 amino acids. V was cut by 3 bases and J by 7 bases, with 13 bases left in between. The chain's CDR3 is CASSLQTRVNSPLHF. DNA of the CDR3: TGTGCCAGCAGCTTGCAAACACGGGTGAATTCACCCCTCCACTTT.

The chain employs TRBV12-5 and TRBJ1-4, with 10 bases aligning to TRBD1. The CDR3 consists of 14 residues. Germline lookup yields CDR1 LGHNT and CDR2 FRNRAP. V trimming: 5 bases; J trimming: 6 bases; junction bases outside the gene matches: 3. CDR3 coding DNA: TGTGCTAGTGGTACGGGACAGGGGTATGAAAAACTGTTTTTT. Its protein is CASGTGQGYEKLFF.